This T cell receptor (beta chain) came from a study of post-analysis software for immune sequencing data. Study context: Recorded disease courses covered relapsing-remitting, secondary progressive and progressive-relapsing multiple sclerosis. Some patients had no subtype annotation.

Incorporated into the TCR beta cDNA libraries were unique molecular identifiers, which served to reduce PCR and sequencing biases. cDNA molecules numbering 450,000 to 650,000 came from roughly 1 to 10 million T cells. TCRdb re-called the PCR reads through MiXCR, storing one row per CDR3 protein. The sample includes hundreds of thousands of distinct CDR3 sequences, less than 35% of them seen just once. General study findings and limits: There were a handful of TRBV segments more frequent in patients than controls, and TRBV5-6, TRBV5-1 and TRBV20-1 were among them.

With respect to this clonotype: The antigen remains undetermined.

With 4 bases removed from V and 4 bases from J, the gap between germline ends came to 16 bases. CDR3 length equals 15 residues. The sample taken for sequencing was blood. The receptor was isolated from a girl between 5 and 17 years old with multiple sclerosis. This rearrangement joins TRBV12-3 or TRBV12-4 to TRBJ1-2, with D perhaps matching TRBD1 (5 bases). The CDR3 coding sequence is TGTGCCAGCAGTTCGGGACGGGGCTTAGGCTATGGCTACACCTTC. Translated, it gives CASSSGRGLGYGYTF.